This T cell receptor beta chain was documented in a study of beta chain features in type 1 diabetes. The CDR3 runs 12 residues. Trimming took 5 bases from V and 10 from J, leaving 14 bases between them. In germline, CDR1 is LNHNV, CDR2 YYDKDF (reference sequence). Overall study findings and caveats: When VDJ junctions were examined, type 1 diabetes patients showed fewer insertions and more deletions.

This clone was counted ten times or more. Antigen specificity is unknown. Every donor had blood drawn once into heparin, about 116 mL on average. Sorted CD4+ subsets: naive, central memory, regulatory, stem cell-like memory (CD45RO/CCR7/CD25/CD127/CD95/CD27 panel). Expressed TCRB transcripts got sequenced, as all isolated RNA was reverse transcribed. Generated by immunoSEQ multiplex PCR, the TCRdb table keeps only in-frame clones and is missing some. Of 200,000 to 250,000 clones in the sample, 9.6% were seen once. The sample comprised naive CD4+ T cells from blood. J is TRBJ2-5 and V is TRBV15, with D possibly TRBD2 on 7 matching bases. This TCR derives from a woman between 18 and 29 years old in good health. CDR3 DNA sequence: TGTGCCACCAGCCTGGCAGGGGAGGGCCAGTACTTC. It yields the protein CATSLAGEGQYF.